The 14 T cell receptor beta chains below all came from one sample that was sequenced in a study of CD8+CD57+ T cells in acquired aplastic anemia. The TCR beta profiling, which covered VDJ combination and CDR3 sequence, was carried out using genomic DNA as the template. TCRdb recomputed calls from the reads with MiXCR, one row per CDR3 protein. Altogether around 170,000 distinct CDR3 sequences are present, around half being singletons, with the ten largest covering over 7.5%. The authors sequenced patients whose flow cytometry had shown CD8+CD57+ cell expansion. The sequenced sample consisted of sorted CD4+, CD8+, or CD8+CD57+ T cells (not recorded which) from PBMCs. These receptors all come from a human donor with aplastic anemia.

The CDR3 spells CATSEIVVTDTQYF. The CDR3, as DNA: TGTGCCACCTCAGAAATTGTGGTCACAGATACGCAGTATTTT. The J gene is TRBJ2-3, the V gene TRBV9; D is undetermined. Per the germline V gene, CDR1 is SGDLS and CDR2 is YYNGEE. The CDR3 contains 14 residues. V was shortened by 9 bases and J by 2 bases, with 16 bases between the two germline ends.

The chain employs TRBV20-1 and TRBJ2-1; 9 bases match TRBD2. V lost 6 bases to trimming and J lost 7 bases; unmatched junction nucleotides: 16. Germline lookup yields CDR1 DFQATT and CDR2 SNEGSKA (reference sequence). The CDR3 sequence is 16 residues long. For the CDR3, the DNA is TGCAGTGCCCGGGAGGCTAGCGGGATGACAGGTAATGAGCAGTTCTTC. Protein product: CSAREASGMTGNEQFF.

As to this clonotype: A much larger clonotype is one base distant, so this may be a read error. The CDR3 DNA sequence: TGTGCCAGCAGCGGATCTACTAGCGGGAGCTACGAGCAGTGCTTC. Residues: CASSGSTSGSYEQCF. The chain carries TRBV9 and TRBJ2-7; 11 bases map to TRBD2. CDR1 is SGDLS and CDR2 is YYNGEE in the germline V gene. CDR3 size: 15 residues.

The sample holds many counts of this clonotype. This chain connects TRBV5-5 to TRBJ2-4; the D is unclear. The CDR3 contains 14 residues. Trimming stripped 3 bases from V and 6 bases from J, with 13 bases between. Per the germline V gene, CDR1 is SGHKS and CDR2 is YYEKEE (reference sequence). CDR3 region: CASSSNGPRNIQYF. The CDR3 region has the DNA TGTGCCAGCAGCTCAAACGGGCCGAGAAACATTCAGTACTTC.

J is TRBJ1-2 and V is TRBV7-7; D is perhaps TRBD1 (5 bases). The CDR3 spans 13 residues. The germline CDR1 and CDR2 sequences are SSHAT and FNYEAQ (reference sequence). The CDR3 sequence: CAIFVGGSYGYTF. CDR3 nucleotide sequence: TGTGCAATCTTTGTCGGGGGTAGCTATGGCTACACCTTC.

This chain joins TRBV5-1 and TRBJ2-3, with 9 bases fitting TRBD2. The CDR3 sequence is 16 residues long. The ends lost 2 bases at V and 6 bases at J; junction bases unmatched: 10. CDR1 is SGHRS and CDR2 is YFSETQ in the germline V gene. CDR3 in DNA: TGCGCCAGCAGCTTAAAACTAGCGGGCTTAGGCGATACGCAGTATTTT. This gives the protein CASSLKLAGLGDTQYF.

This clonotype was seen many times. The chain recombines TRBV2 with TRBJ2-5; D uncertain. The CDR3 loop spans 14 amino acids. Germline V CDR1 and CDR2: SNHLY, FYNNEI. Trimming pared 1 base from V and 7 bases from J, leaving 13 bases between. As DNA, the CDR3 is TGTGCCAGCAGTGAAGGTCTTCTAGGGCGGACCCAGTACTTC. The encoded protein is CASSEGLLGRTQYF.

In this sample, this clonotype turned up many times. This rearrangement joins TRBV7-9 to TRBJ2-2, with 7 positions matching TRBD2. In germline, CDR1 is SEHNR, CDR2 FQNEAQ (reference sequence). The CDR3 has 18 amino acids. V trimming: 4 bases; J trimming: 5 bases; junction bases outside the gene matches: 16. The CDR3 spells CASSSRTRAGLTTGELFF. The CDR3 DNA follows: TGTGCCAGCAGCTCTAGAACACGAGCGGGACTTACTACCGGGGAGCTGTTTTTT.

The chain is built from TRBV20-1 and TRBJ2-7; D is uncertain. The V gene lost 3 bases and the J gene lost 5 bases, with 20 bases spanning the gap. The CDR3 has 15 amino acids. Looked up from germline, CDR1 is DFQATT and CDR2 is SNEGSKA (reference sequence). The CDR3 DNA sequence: TGCAGTGCTAGGGACGTTATCACTGTCGTCCACGAGCAGTACTTC. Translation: CSARDVITVVHEQYF.

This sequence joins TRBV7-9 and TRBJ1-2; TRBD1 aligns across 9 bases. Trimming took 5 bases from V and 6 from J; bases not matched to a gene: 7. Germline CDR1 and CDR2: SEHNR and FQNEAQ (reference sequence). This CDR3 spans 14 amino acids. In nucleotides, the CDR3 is TGTGCCAGCAGCCGAGGACAGGGGTATGATGGCTACACCTTC. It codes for CASSRGQGYDGYTF.

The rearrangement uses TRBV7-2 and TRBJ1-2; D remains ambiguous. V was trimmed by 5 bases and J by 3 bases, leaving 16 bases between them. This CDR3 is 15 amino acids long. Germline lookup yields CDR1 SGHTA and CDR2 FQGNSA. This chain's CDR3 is CASSPRGWGDYGYTF. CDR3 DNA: TGTGCCAGCAGCCCGAGAGGCTGGGGTGACTATGGCTACACCTTC.

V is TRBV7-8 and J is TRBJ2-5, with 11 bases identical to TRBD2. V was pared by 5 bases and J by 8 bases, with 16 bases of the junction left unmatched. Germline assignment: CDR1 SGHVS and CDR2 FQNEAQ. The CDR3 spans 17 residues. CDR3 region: CASSMLTSGASRVTQYF. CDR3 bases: TGTGCCAGCAGCATGTTGACTAGCGGGGCCTCAAGAGTCACCCAGTACTTC. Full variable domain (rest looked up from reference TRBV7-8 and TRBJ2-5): GAGVSQSPRYKVAKRGQDVALRCDPISGHVSLFWYQQALGQGPEFLTYFQNEAQLDKSGLPSDRFFAERPEGSVSTLKIQRTQQEDSAVYLCASSMLTSGASRVTQYFGPGTRLLVL.

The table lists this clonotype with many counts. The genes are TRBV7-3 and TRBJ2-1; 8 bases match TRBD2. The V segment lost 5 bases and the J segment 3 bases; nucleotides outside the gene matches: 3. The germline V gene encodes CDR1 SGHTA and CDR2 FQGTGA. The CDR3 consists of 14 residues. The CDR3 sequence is CASSGAGGYNEQFF. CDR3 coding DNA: TGTGCCAGCAGCGGGGCGGGAGGCTACAATGAGCAGTTCTTC.

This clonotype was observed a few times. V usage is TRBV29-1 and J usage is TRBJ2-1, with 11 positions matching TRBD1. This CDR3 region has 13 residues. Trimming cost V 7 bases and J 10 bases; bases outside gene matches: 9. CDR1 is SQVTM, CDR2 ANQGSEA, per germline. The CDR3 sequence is CSGDRGVRGEQFF. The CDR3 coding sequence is TGCAGCGGGGACAGGGGGGTGAGGGGGGAGCAGTTCTTC.